Listed below are T cell receptor beta chains from one sample, sequenced in a study of cytomegalovirus exposure and HLA in healthy donors. Sequencing was performed with immunoSEQ multiplex PCR; in TCRdb, only in-frame clones are kept and a portion is missing. The sample records approximately 200,000 clones, under 85% being singletons. Input material: PBMCs. These receptors came from a woman in her late teens or twenties in good health and CMV-seronegative. The CDR3 runs from the conserved cysteine through the conserved F or W. A D gene is named only where the DNA matches it firmly. Rows may omit the clone size; those that give it use once, few, many or a size class.

NA,NA,TRBV10-1,TRBJ1-1,CASSELPRGTGPEAFF,TGCGCCAGCAGTGAGTTACCGCGGGGCACGGGACCTGAAGCTTTCTTT
NA,NA,TRBV27,TRBJ2-3,CASSLGGAHSTDTQYF,TGTGCCAGCAGTTTAGGGGGGGCCCACAGCACAGATACGCAGTATTTT
NA,NA,TRBV19,TRBJ2-5,CASSIGGGAQETQYF,TGTGCCAGTAGTATAGGTGGCGGGGCTCAAGAGACCCAGTACTTC
NA,NA,TRBV14,TRBJ1-4,CASSQVRNEKLFF,TGTGCCAGCAGCCAAGTCAGGAATGAAAAACTGTTTTTT
NA,NA,TRBV7-6,TRBJ2-7,CASSLESDTAYEQYF,TGTGCCAGCAGCTTAGAGTCCGACACAGCCTACGAGCAGTACTTC
TRBD1,NA,TRBV4-1,TRBJ1-5,CASSLGTGGKFNQPQHF,TGCGCCAGCAGCCTTGGGACAGGGGGGAAATTCAATCAGCCCCAGCATTTT
TRBD1,few,TRBV5-6,TRBJ2-1,CASSTSGTESNEQFF,TGTGCCAGCAGCACCTCCGGGACAGAAAGCAATGAGCAGTTCTTC
NA,NA,TRBV6-5,TRBJ1-1,CASRVQGNTEAFF,TGTGCCAGCAGAGTACAGGGGAACACTGAAGCTTTCTTT
NA,NA,TRBV15,TRBJ1-4,CATSRDVWTATNEKLFF,TGTGCCACCAGCAGAGATGTATGGACAGCAACTAATGAAAAACTGTTTTTT
NA,NA,TRBV15,TRBJ1-1,CATSKQMNTEAFF,TGTGCCACCAGCAAACAGATGAACACTGAAGCTTTCTTT
NA,NA,TRBV6-6,TRBJ1-6,CASSGSLNSPLHF,TGTGCCAGCTCGGGGAGTTTGAATTCACCCCTCCACTTT
NA,NA,TRBV6-1,TRBJ1-2,CASIYGPDYGYTF,TGTGCCAGCATTTACGGTCCGGACTATGGCTACACCTTC
NA,few,TRBV2,TRBJ1-3,CASSEVGLQGRGSTIYF,TGTGCCAGCAGTGAGGTGGGACTGCAAGGGCGAGGGAGCACCATATATTTT
TRBD1,NA,TRBV9,TRBJ1-1,CASSVTGGDTEAFF,TGTGCCAGCAGCGTAACAGGGGGTGACACTGAAGCTTTCTTT
TRBD1,medium-sized,TRBV28,TRBJ2-7,CASMDVGTGDPSYEQYF,TGTGCCAGCATGGATGTTGGGACAGGGGATCCATCCTACGAGCAGTACTTC
NA,once,TRBV19,TRBJ1-1,CASSTLLTANTEAFF,TGTGCCAGTAGTACGCTTTTGACAGCGAACACTGAAGCTTTCTTT
NA,NA,TRBV28,TRBJ1-1,CASSLVRTEAFF,TGTGCCAGCAGTTTAGTGAGGACTGAAGCTTTCTTT
NA,NA,TRBV6-5,TRBJ1-5,CASSYERDNQPQHF,TGTGCCAGCAGTTACGAGAGGGACAATCAGCCCCAGCATTTT
NA,NA,TRBV7-2,TRBJ2-7,CASSGGSGSYEQYF,TGTGCCAGCTCAGGGGGTAGCGGATCCTACGAGCAGTACTTC
NA,NA,TRBV5-4,TRBJ2-1,CASSLGTGTFGEQFF,TGTGCCAGCAGCTTGGGCACAGGCACCTTTGGTGAGCAGTTCTTC
NA,NA,TRBV15,TRBJ1-2,CATSRDLTLPRGYTF,TGTGCCACCAGCAGAGACTTGACCCTACCGAGGGGCTACACCTTC
TRBD1,NA,TRBV7-2,TRBJ2-7,CASSSRQGWNEQYF,TGTGCCAGCAGCTCCCGACAGGGGTGGAACGAGCAGTACTTC
NA,NA,TRBV11-1,TRBJ2-5,CASNRDRQETQYF,TGTGCCAGCAACAGGGACCGGCAAGAGACCCAGTACTTC
NA,NA,TRBV9,TRBJ2-2,CASSPLGANTGELFF,TGTGCCAGCAGCCCCTTGGGGGCAAACACCGGGGAGCTGTTTTTT
NA,few,TRBV20-1,TRBJ1-2,CSARTGTPGAF,TGCAGTGCTAGAACCGGGACCCCAGGGGCCTTC
NA,few,TRBV5-1,TRBJ1-1,CASSGNRVADTEAFF,TGCGCCAGCAGCGGGAACAGGGTTGCGGATACTGAAGCTTTCTTT
TRBD2,NA,TRBV27,TRBJ2-5,CASSLRGTWIIGTSGGEETQYF,TGTGCCAGCAGTTTAAGGGGGACCTGGATTATAGGGACTAGCGGGGGGGAGGAGACCCAGTACTTC
NA,NA,TRBV28,TRBJ2-7,CASSLSRGEQYF,TGTGCCAGCAGTTTATCCAGGGGCGAGCAGTACTTC
NA,NA,TRBV6-5,TRBJ1-4,CASSRRQTNEKLFF,TGTGCCAGCAGCCGCCGACAGACTAATGAAAAACTGTTTTTT
TRBD1,NA,TRBV2,TRBJ1-1,CASSADRGPTEAFF,TGTGCCAGCAGTGCTGACAGGGGGCCCACTGAAGCTTTCTTT
TRBD2,NA,TRBV7-2,TRBJ2-1,CASSPLADPPGEQFF,TGTGCCAGCAGCCCTCTAGCGGACCCCCCGGGTGAGCAGTTCTTC
TRBD2,NA,TRBV30,TRBJ2-2,CAWSRLAGNTGELFF,TGTGCCTGGAGTCGACTAGCGGGAAACACCGGGGAGCTGTTTTTT
NA,NA,TRBV5-1,TRBJ2-7,CASPFPGVHEQYF,TGCGCCAGCCCCTTTCCCGGGGTGCACGAGCAGTACTTC
NA,few,TRBV5-4,TRBJ1-6,CASSQYPQEGNSPLHF,TGTGCCAGCAGCCAGTACCCACAGGAAGGGAATTCACCCCTCCACTTT
TRBD2,NA,TRBV7-3,TRBJ2-2,CASSFTSGRISGELFF,TGTGCCAGCAGCTTCACTAGCGGGAGAATATCCGGGGAGCTGTTTTTT
NA,few,TRBV6-1,TRBJ1-6,CASIRSTGSPLHF,TGTGCCAGCATCAGATCTACAGGGTCACCCCTCCACTTT
TRBD2,NA,TRBV18,TRBJ2-3,CASSLAGGASDTQYF,TGTGCCAGCTCACTAGCGGGAGGGGCTTCAGATACGCAGTATTTT
NA,few,TRBV4-2,TRBJ1-2,CASSQEGGFYGYTF,TGTGCCAGCAGCCAAGAAGGAGGGTTCTATGGCTACACCTTC